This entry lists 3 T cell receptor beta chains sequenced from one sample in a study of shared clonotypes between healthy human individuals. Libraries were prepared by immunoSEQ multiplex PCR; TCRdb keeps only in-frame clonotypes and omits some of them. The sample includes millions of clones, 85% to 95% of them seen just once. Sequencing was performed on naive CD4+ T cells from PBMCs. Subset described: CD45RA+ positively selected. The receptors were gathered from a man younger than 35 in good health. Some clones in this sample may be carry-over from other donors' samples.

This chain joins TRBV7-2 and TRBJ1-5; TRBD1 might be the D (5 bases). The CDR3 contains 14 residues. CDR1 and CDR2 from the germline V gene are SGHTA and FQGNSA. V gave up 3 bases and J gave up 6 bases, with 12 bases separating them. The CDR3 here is CASSFTGDSQPQHF. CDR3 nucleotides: TGTGCCAGCAGCTTCACAGGCGATAGTCAGCCCCAGCATTTT. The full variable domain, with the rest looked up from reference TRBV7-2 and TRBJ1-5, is GAGVSQSPSNKVTEKGKDVELRCDPISGHTALYWYRQSLGQGLEFLIYFQGNSAPDKSGLPSDRFSAERTGGSVSTLTIQRTQQEDSAVYLCASSFTGDSQPQHFGDGTRLSIL.

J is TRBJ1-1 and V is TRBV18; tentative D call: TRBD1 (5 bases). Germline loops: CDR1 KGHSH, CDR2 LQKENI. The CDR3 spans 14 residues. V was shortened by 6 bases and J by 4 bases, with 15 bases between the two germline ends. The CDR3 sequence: CASSPVQEGTEAFF. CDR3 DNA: TGTGCCAGCTCCCCCGTACAGGAGGGCACTGAAGCTTTCTTT.

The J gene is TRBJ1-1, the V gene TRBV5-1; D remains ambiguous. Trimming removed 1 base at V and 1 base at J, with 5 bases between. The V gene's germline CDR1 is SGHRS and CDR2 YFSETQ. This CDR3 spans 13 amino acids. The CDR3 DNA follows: TGCGCCAGCAGCTTGATAGAGAACACTGAAGCTTTCTTT. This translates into CASSLIENTEAFF.